The 17 T cell receptor beta chains listed next were all sequenced from one sample in a study of OX40 agonist ivuxolimab in advanced cancers. Sequenced by immunoSEQ multiplex PCR; TCRdb stores in-frame clones only, minus some. The sample yields about 58,000 clones, 80% to 90% seen once. The specimen was CD4+ or CD8+ T cells sorted from blood, collected in a trial of the OX40 agonist ivuxolimab. Source of these receptors: an adult with an advanced solid tumor such as melanoma, head and neck, liver or kidney cancer.

Points on this clone: The DNA is left out, because the CDR3 cannot be placed on it with certainty; the CDR3 is given as TCRdb lists it. The chain employs TRBV7-2 and TRBJ2-2; TRBD2 reflects the table's D call only, with no check against the DNA. Germline assignment: CDR1 SGHTA and CDR2 FQGNSA. The CDR3 spans 17 amino acids, including both terminal residues. CDR3 protein: CASSRGTQFGNGGELFF.

This clone came up a few times. The rearrangement joins TRBV27 to TRBJ2-5; 11 bases map to TRBD2. Germline V CDR1 and CDR2: MNHEY, SMNVEV (reference sequence). This CDR3 region has 16 residues. The V gene end was trimmed by 5 bases and the J gene end by 5 bases; junction bases not matched to a gene: 10. In nucleotides, the CDR3 is TGTGCCAGCAGTCCACAGAAACTAGCGGGAGTTGAGACCCAGTACTTC. Its translation: CASSPQKLAGVETQYF.

The rearrangement joins TRBV9 to TRBJ1-2; 9 bases agree with TRBD1. With V trimmed by 3 bases and J by 7 bases, 4 bases remained unmatched. Germline lookup yields CDR1 SGDLS and CDR2 YYNGEE. The length of the CDR3 is 13 residues. This CDR3 is CASSGGQGGGYTF. In DNA form, the CDR3 reads TGTGCCAGCAGCGGGGGACAGGGAGGTGGCTACACCTTC.

The chain is built from TRBV30 and TRBJ2-5, with TRBD1 as a possible D gene (5 bases). The CDR3 is made up of 13 amino acids. CDR1 and CDR2 (germline): GTSNPN, SVGIG (reference sequence). Trimming removed 0 bases at V and 4 bases at J, with 9 bases between. The CDR3 protein is CAWSVQGRETQYF. CDR3 in DNA: TGTGCCTGGAGTGTTCAGGGTCGAGAGACCCAGTACTTC.

This sequence joins TRBV28 and TRBJ2-5; TRBD2 agrees at 8 bases. The germline CDR1 and CDR2 sequences are MDHEN and SYDVKM. V shed 7 bases, J shed 4 bases, and the junction held 8 bases outside the gene matches. This CDR3 is built from 14 residues. CDR3 sequence reads: CASTPAGEGETQYF. CDR3 DNA: TGTGCCAGCACACCAGCGGGAGAGGGAGAGACCCAGTACTTC.

The rearrangement uses TRBV6-1 and TRBJ2-3; 12 bases line up with TRBD2. This CDR3 has 17 residues. The germline CDR1 and CDR2 sequences are MNHNS and SASEGT. V gave up 2 bases and J gave up 3 bases; unmatched junction bases: 6. The CDR3 is CASSEPSSGRVTDTQYF. Written as DNA, the CDR3 is TGTGCCAGCAGTGAACCCTCTAGCGGGAGGGTTACAGATACGCAGTATTTT.

This clone was found once. The CDR3 sequence is CASGQGAGYHQPQHF. In DNA, the CDR3 is TGTGCCAGTGGACAGGGGGCCGGCTACCATCAGCCCCAGCATTTT. This chain uses TRBV6-1 with TRBJ1-5; 11 bases align to TRBD1. The J segment lost 5 bases and the V segment lost 9 bases, leaving 9 bases of the junction unmatched. The CDR3 contains 15 residues. Germline CDR1 is MNHNS and CDR2 is SASEGT.

This sequence joins TRBV5-4 and TRBJ2-5, with TRBD2 matching 8 bases. The germline CDR1 and CDR2 sequences are SGHNT and YYREEE (reference sequence). Unmatched junction bases numbered 13, after V lost 7 bases and J lost 5 bases. This CDR3 is built from 15 residues. In DNA form, the CDR3 reads TGTGCCAGCTATTCCACGGGAGGGTCCGGGGAGACCCAGTACTTC. Protein sequence: CASYSTGGSGETQYF.

The V gene is TRBV11-2, the J gene TRBJ1-2, with a tentative D call TRBD1 (5 bases). Germline lookup yields CDR1 SGHAT and CDR2 FQNNGV. This CDR3 is built from 14 residues. The ends were cut back, 5 bases at V and 6 bases at J, with 16 bases in the middle. The CDR3 here is CASSINPTDNGYTF. As DNA, the CDR3 is TGTGCCAGCAGCATAAACCCGACGGACAATGGCTACACCTTC. Variable domain in full (rest from reference TRBV11-2 and TRBJ1-2): EAGVAQSPRYKIIEKRQSVAFWCNPISGHATLYWYQQILGQGPKLLIQFQNNGVVDDSQLPKDRFSAERLKGVDSTLKIQPAKLEDSAVYLCASSINPTDNGYTFGSGTRLTVV.

V usage is TRBV6-6 and J usage is TRBJ2-1, with unresolved D. Germline lookup yields CDR1 MNHNY and CDR2 SVGAGI (reference sequence). The ends were cut back, 6 bases at V and 2 bases at J, with 11 bases in the middle. The CDR3 loop spans 14 amino acids. CDR3 DNA sequence: TGTGCCAGCAGGCTCTTAGGGACCTACAATGAGCAGTTCTTC. This gives the protein CASRLLGTYNEQFF.

CDR3 in amino acids: CASSRSPGAGGPGGELFF. CDR3 DNA: TGCGCCAGCAGCCGTTCACCCGGAGCGGGAGGGCCGGGCGGGGAGCTGTTTTTT. J is TRBJ2-2 and V is TRBV4-3, with 10 bases fitting TRBD2. Germline V gene lookup returns CDR1 LGHNA and CDR2 YSLEER. The ends lost 4 bases at V and 7 bases at J; junction bases unmatched: 15. The CDR3 consists of 18 residues.

A single count supports this clone. The CDR3 spells CASGGGGRRNDEQFF. The DNA of the CDR3 is TGTGCCAGCGGGGGGGGAGGGCGGAGGAATGATGAGCAGTTCTTC. The chain recombines TRBV4-2 with TRBJ2-1, with 7 bases aligning to TRBD2. CDR1 is LGHNA and CDR2 is YNFKEQ in the germline V gene. The CDR3 runs to 15 residues. Germline trimming cut 8 bases from V and 8 bases from J; bases unmatched to any gene: 15.

The chain couples TRBV28 to TRBJ1-1; TRBD1 aligns across 7 bases. Germline-derived CDR1 and CDR2 are MDHEN and SYDVKM. V shed 4 bases, J shed 2 bases, and the junction held 7 bases outside the gene matches. CDR3 length: 15 amino acids. CDR3 residues: CASSSSGTVNTEAFF. In nucleotides, the CDR3 is TGTGCCAGCAGTTCATCCGGGACAGTCAACACTGAAGCTTTCTTT.

This rearrangement joins TRBV6-1 to TRBJ2-7, with 7 bases aligning to TRBD1. V gave up 1 base and J gave up 5 bases; unmatched junction bases: 5. Looked up from germline, CDR1 is MNHNS and CDR2 is SASEGT. CDR3 length: 14 amino acids. This CDR3 is CASSEGQGFDEQYF. The CDR3 DNA is TGTGCCAGCAGTGAAGGACAGGGCTTCGACGAGCAGTACTTC.

The chain combines TRBV7-2 with TRBJ1-5; D gene uncertain. Per the germline V gene, CDR1 is SGHTA and CDR2 is FQGNSA. Trimming pared 2 bases from V and 0 bases from J, leaving 2 bases between. This CDR3 has 13 amino acids. The CDR3 region is CASSLNSNQPQHF. The CDR3 DNA sequence: TGTGCCAGCAGCTTAAATAGCAATCAGCCCCAGCATTTT. Drawing the rest from reference TRBV7-2 and TRBJ1-5, the complete variable domain is GAGVSQSPSNKVTEKGKDVELRCDPISGHTALYWYRQSLGQGLEFLIYFQGNSAPDKSGLPSDRFSAERTGGSVSTLTIQRTQQEDSAVYLCASSLNSNQPQHFGDGTRLSIL.

V gene TRBV4-2 combines with J gene TRBJ2-1; TRBD2 matches 10 bases. Germline CDR1 is LGHNA and CDR2 is YNFKEQ. The ends lost 2 bases at V and 8 bases at J; junction bases unmatched: 6. The CDR3 is 15 residues long. The CDR3 protein is CASSQRASGSDEQFF. The CDR3 nucleotides are TGTGCCAGCAGCCAACGGGCTAGCGGGAGTGATGAGCAGTTCTTC.

The count of this clone is one. The chain couples TRBV5-1 to TRBJ2-3; D is unresolved. The germline V and J ends were trimmed by 0 bases and 1 base, with 6 bases remaining between them. This CDR3 comprises 14 residues. Per germline, CDR1 SGHRS and CDR2 YFSETQ. The CDR3 DNA reads TGCGCCAGCAGCTTGGCCCAGGGCACAGATACGCAGTATTTT. Translated: CASSLAQGTDTQYF. Full variable domain (remainder filled in from reference TRBV5-1 and TRBJ2-3): KAGVTQTPRYLIKTRGQQVTLSCSPISGHRSVSWYQQTPGQGLQFLFEYFSETQRNKGNFPGRFSGRQFSNSRSEMNVSTLELGDSALYLCASSLAQGTDTQYFGPGTRLTVL.